Presented here are 25 T cell receptor beta chains from one specimen sequenced in a study of blood T cell repertoires in COVID-19. Sequencing used immunoSEQ multiplex PCR; TCRdb keeps in-frame clones, though not all of them. Here the sample spans 35,000 to 50,000 clones, 85% to 90% being singletons. The sequenced sample was peripheral blood. These receptors all come from a man over 45 with active COVID-19.

The rearrangement joins TRBV4-3 to TRBJ2-5, with a possible D match to TRBD2 (6 bases). This CDR3 is 13 amino acids long. The V gene lost 0 bases and the J gene lost 9 bases, with 11 bases spanning the gap. Germline-derived CDR1 and CDR2 are LGHNA and YSLEER. CDR3 bases: TGCGCCAGCAGCCAAGAGTTGACGGGGGCCCAGTACTTC. Protein: CASSQELTGAQYF.

The chain joins TRBV10-1 to TRBJ2-2, with 13 nucleotides matching TRBD2. The CDR3 runs to 15 residues. V was clipped by 3 bases and J by 6 bases; unmatched bases: 1. Germline V gene data show CDR1 as WNHNN and CDR2 as SYGVQD (reference sequence). The chain's CDR3 is CASSELAGGPGELFF. In DNA form, the CDR3 reads TGCGCCAGCAGTGAACTAGCGGGGGGGCCCGGGGAGCTGTTTTTT.

The chain combines TRBV9 with TRBJ2-7; TRBD2 agrees at 9 bases. The germline gives CDR1 SGDLS, CDR2 YYNGEE. With 3 bases clipped from V and 0 bases from J, the junction kept 4 bases outside the gene matches. The CDR3 has 15 amino acids. This CDR3 reads CASSAAGGPSYEQYF. The CDR3 DNA reads TGTGCCAGCAGCGCAGCGGGGGGTCCCTCCTACGAGCAGTACTTC. The full variable domain, with the rest looked up from reference TRBV9 and TRBJ2-7, is DSGVTQTPKHLITATGQRVTLRCSPRSGDLSVYWYQQSLDQGLQFLIQYYNGEERAKGNILERFSAQQFPDLHSELNLSSLELGDSALYFCASSAAGGPSYEQYFGPGTRLTVT.

V gene TRBV3-1 (or the pseudogene TRBV3-2) combines with J gene TRBJ2-2; D may be TRBD1 (7 bases). The V end was cut by 1 base, the J end by 2 bases, with 14 bases between. Germline CDR1 LGHDT, CDR2 YNNKEL (reference sequence). The CDR3 sequence is 17 residues long. This CDR3 is CASSQVGQGGNTGELFF. The CDR3 DNA reads TGTGCCAGCAGCCAAGTGGGGCAGGGGGGTAACACCGGGGAGCTGTTTTTT.

This clone was seen once. The chain recombines TRBV18 with TRBJ2-3, with TRBD1 matching over 7 bases. The CDR3 covers 14 residues. The germline V gene has CDR1 KGHSH and CDR2 LQKENI. V was pared by 3 bases and J by 6 bases, with 6 bases of the junction left unmatched. CDR3 protein: CASSPRQGTDTQYF. Here the CDR3 DNA reads TGTGCCAGCTCACCCCGACAGGGTACCGATACGCAGTATTTT.

This sequence joins TRBV6-5 and TRBJ1-3; 7 positions agree with TRBD1. The CDR3 totals 16 residues. Germline loops: CDR1 MNHEY, CDR2 SVGAGI. V dropped 4 bases and J dropped 1; count of bases not matched to a gene: 7. CDR3 nucleotides: TGTGCCAGCAGTTCCACCGGGACAGATTCTGGAAACACCATATATTTT. Translation: CASSSTGTDSGNTIYF.

The chain recombines TRBV4-2 with TRBJ2-3, with TRBD2 matching 9 bases. The CDR3 extends over 17 amino acids. The V and J ends lost 0 bases and 4 bases, in that order; junction bases with no gene match: 8. Germline lookup yields CDR1 LGHNA and CDR2 YNFKEQ. This CDR3 reads CASSQEGASGVSDTQYF. The CDR3 DNA follows: TGTGCCAGCAGCCAAGAGGGGGCTAGCGGGGTGTCAGATACGCAGTATTTT.

V gene TRBV3-1 (or the pseudogene TRBV3-2) combines with J gene TRBJ2-7, with TRBD1 matching over 11 bases. CDR3 length equals 15 residues. V lost 2 bases to trimming and J lost 6 bases; unmatched junction nucleotides: 6. Germline loops: CDR1 LGHDT, CDR2 YNNKEL (reference sequence). CDR3 in amino acids: CASSQLGQGAGEQYF. The CDR3 DNA sequence: TGTGCCAGCAGCCAACTTGGACAGGGGGCGGGCGAGCAGTACTTC.

This sequence joins TRBV19 and TRBJ2-1, with 10 nucleotides matching TRBD2. The CDR3 consists of 15 residues. Germline V gives CDR1 LNHDA, CDR2 SQIVND (reference sequence). Trimming at V came to 5 bases and at J to 7 bases, leaving 8 bases not matched to a gene. CDR3 residues: CASSVAGGPRNEQFF. The DNA for the CDR3 is TGTGCCAGTAGTGTAGCGGGGGGCCCCAGGAATGAGCAGTTCTTC.

The table lists this clone with a count of one. This rearrangement joins TRBV19 to TRBJ2-7; 10 nucleotides align to TRBD1. Per germline, CDR1 LNHDA and CDR2 SQIVND (reference sequence). J gave up 2 bases and V 3 bases, and 7 bases lay outside the gene matches. This CDR3 contains 16 residues. The DNA for the CDR3 is TGTGCCAGTAGTATCGAGACAGGGGGCACCCCCTACGAGCAGTACTTC. Its translation is CASSIETGGTPYEQYF.

This chain uses TRBV19 with TRBJ1-4; D gene unclear. The CDR3 spans 14 residues. Trimming stripped 4 bases from V and 8 bases from J, with 14 bases between. Germline loops: CDR1 LNHDA, CDR2 SQIVND (reference sequence). The CDR3 spells CASSTGRNREKLFF. CDR3 coding DNA: TGTGCCAGTAGTACCGGGAGGAATAGGGAAAAACTGTTTTTT. The complete variable domain, with remaining parts taken from reference TRBV19 and TRBJ1-4, reads DGGITQSPKYLFRKEGQNVTLSCEQNLNHDAMYWYRQDPGQGLRLIYYSQIVNDFQKGDIAEGYSVSREKKESFPLTVTSAQKNPTAFYLCASSTGRNREKLFFGSGTQLSVL.

The V call is TRBV6-1, the J call TRBJ2-2, with D possibly TRBD2 on 5 matching bases. This CDR3 is 15 amino acids long. V gave up 1 base and J gave up 5 bases, with 11 bases separating them. Per the germline V gene, CDR1 is MNHNS and CDR2 is SASEGT. Written as DNA, the CDR3 is TGTGCCAGCAGTGAAGGAGGGCCGGGGACCGGGGAGCTGTTTTTT. This encodes CASSEGGPGTGELFF.

The chain links TRBV19 to TRBJ1-5; 7 positions match TRBD1. J lost 1 base, V lost 3 bases, and 9 bases had no gene match. CDR1 LNHDA and CDR2 SQIVND come from the germline V gene (reference sequence). The length of the CDR3 is 17 residues. CDR3 sequence reads: CASSIPPAGGSNQPQHF. DNA of the CDR3: TGTGCCAGTAGTATCCCCCCGGCAGGGGGGAGCAATCAGCCCCAGCATTTT.

The gene calls are TRBV6-2 or TRBV6-3 and TRBJ2-1; 10 positions match TRBD2. Per the germline V gene, CDR1 is MNHEY and CDR2 is SVGEGT. The CDR3 contains 15 residues. V shed 4 bases, J shed 10 bases, and the junction held 10 bases outside the gene matches. The CDR3 DNA reads as TGTGCCAGCAGTTTCAAGCGGGGGGGCGCGATCGAGCAGTTCTTC. This encodes CASSFKRGGAIEQFF.

The chain employs TRBV4-3 and TRBJ1-3; D perhaps matches TRBD1 (6 bases). Germline CDR1 is LGHNA and CDR2 is YSLEER. There are 15 residues in the CDR3. Trimming removed 1 base at V and 4 bases at J, with 11 bases between. The CDR3 DNA sequence: TGCGCCAGCAGCCAAGTTGGGGGCTCCGGAAACACCATATATTTT. Translating gives CASSQVGGSGNTIYF.

This rearrangement joins TRBV30 to TRBJ1-3, with 11 bases identical to TRBD1. The germline V gene has CDR1 GTSNPN and CDR2 SVGIG (reference sequence). The CDR3 consists of 16 residues. V lost 1 base and J lost 4; bases outside the gene matches: 6. The CDR3, as DNA: TGTGCCTGGAGTGCCTGGGACAGGGGGATAGGAAACACCATATATTTT. As protein: CAWSAWDRGIGNTIYF.

The rearrangement joins TRBV2 to TRBJ1-1; no clear D gene. The CDR3 is made up of 17 amino acids. Between the trimmed V and J ends, which lost 2 bases and 1 base, there was a span of 17 bases. From germline, CDR1 is SNHLY and CDR2 FYNNEI. The CDR3 is CASSENGRVWSNTEAFF. Written as DNA, the CDR3 is TGTGCCAGCAGTGAAAATGGGAGGGTTTGGTCGAACACTGAAGCTTTCTTT.

The chain links TRBV7-2 to TRBJ2-3; D is perhaps TRBD1 (7 bases). Trimming pared 8 bases from V and 0 bases from J, leaving 15 bases between. The CDR3 loop spans 15 amino acids. Germline V gene data show CDR1 as SGHTA and CDR2 as FQGNSA. The CDR3 loop is CASCPQGTSTDTQYF. CDR3 DNA sequence: TGTGCCAGCTGCCCACAGGGGACTAGCACAGATACGCAGTATTTT.

The rearrangement uses TRBV29-1 and TRBJ1-1; tentative D call: TRBD1 (5 bases). The CDR3 contains 15 residues. V lost 0 bases to trimming and J lost 0 bases, with 11 bases between them. CDR1 is SQVTM and CDR2 is ANQGSEA in the germline V gene. CDR3 sequence reads: CSVEDRQIMNTEAFF. In DNA form, the CDR3 reads TGCAGCGTTGAAGACAGACAGATCATGAACACTGAAGCTTTCTTT.

Here the CDR3 reads CASSFGTSADTQYF. The CDR3 DNA is TGTGCCAGCAGTTTTGGGACTAGCGCAGATACGCAGTATTTT. V and J are TRBV6-2 or TRBV6-3 and TRBJ2-3; 10 positions agree with TRBD2. CDR3 length: 14 residues. V shed 4 bases, J shed 4 bases, and the junction held 2 bases outside the gene matches. Germline V gene lookup returns CDR1 MNHEY and CDR2 SVGEGT.

The chain recombines TRBV11-2 with TRBJ1-4; 7 nucleotides agree with TRBD1. The germline CDR1 and CDR2 sequences are SGHAT and FQNNGV. Germline trimming cut 0 bases from V and 16 bases from J; bases unmatched to any gene: 14. The CDR3 covers 15 residues. The chain's CDR3 is CASSLDPGTAPLRFF. In DNA, the CDR3 is TGTGCCAGCAGCTTAGATCCCGGGACAGCCCCCCTAAGGTTTTTT.

V usage is TRBV7-9 and J usage is TRBJ1-4; possibly TRBD1 for D (6 bases). The CDR3 contains 16 residues. The ends were cut back, 1 base at V and 7 bases at J, with 16 bases in the middle. The germline V gene encodes CDR1 SEHNR and CDR2 FQNEAQ (reference sequence). The CDR3 sequence is CASSLVQSGAVEKLFF. The CDR3 DNA reads as TGTGCCAGCAGCTTAGTTCAGTCAGGGGCGGTTGAAAAACTGTTTTTT.

This chain joins TRBV6-5 and TRBJ2-7, with a possible D match to TRBD1 (5 bases). Trimming left V 6 bases short and J 3 bases short, with 15 bases between. Germline V CDR1 and CDR2: MNHEY, SVGAGI. The CDR3 is 14 amino acids. The CDR3 DNA follows: TGTGCCAGCAGCCGCTCCAGGGATTACTACGAGCAGTACTTC. Its protein is CASSRSRDYYEQYF.

The V call is TRBV4-3, the J call TRBJ1-6, with TRBD1 as a possible D gene (5 bases). The germline CDR1 and CDR2 sequences are LGHNA and YSLEER. The germline V and J ends were trimmed by 4 bases and 9 bases, with 16 bases remaining between them. This CDR3 has 15 residues. The CDR3 DNA follows: TGCGCCAGCAGCCGTGACAGTTCCGAAGGTTCACCCCTCCACTTT. As protein: CASSRDSSEGSPLHF.

The table lists this clone with a count of one. The V gene is TRBV27, the J gene TRBJ1-5, with TRBD1 identical over 8 bases. CDR3 length equals 17 residues. Germline V gives CDR1 MNHEY, CDR2 SMNVEV (reference sequence). V lost 6 bases to trimming and J lost 0 bases; unmatched junction nucleotides: 10. The CDR3 DNA sequence: TGTGCCAGCAGCCCCACCCGACAGGGGAGTAGCAATCAGCCCCAGCATTTT. It is translated as CASSPTRQGSSNQPQHF.